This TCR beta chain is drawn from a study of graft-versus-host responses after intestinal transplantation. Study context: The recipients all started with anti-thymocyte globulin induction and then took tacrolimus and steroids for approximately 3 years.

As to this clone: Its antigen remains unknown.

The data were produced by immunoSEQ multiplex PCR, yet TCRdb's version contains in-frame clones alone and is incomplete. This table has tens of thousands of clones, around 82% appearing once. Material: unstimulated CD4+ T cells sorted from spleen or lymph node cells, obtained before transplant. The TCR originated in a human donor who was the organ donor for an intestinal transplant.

In nucleotides, the CDR3 is TGTGCCAGCACCGAGGGGGGGGCCGGTAAAAATGAAAAACTGTTTTTT. Amino acids: CASTEGGAGKNEKLFF. V gene TRBV28 combines with J gene TRBJ1-4, with D perhaps TRBD1 (6 bases). The CDR3 runs 16 residues. The germline V and J ends were trimmed by 7 bases and 5 bases, with 20 bases remaining between them. From germline, CDR1 is MDHEN and CDR2 SYDVKM.